Presented here are 27 T cell receptor beta chains from one specimen sequenced in a study of T-cell reconstitution after alpha-beta-depleted transplantation in children. The authors prepared the TCRbeta library with unique molecular identifiers. TCRdb reprocessed the PCR reads via MiXCR and lists one record per CDR3 protein. The sample consists of 640,000 or so distinct CDR3 sequences, 16% of them appearing once. Sequences were derived from PBMCs from the stem cell graft donor, sampled from the stem cell graft. The receptors stem from a human donor who donated a stem cell graft to a child with acute myeloid leukemia.

This clonotype has a count of ten or more. The chain has TRBV6-1 and TRBJ1-6, with no clear D. V was clipped by 7 bases and J by 10 bases, with 14 bases between them. The germline V gene encodes CDR1 MNHNS and CDR2 SASEGT. The CDR3 sequence is 13 residues long. CDR3: CASTRSGNSPLHF. The DNA for the CDR3 is TGTGCCAGCACCCGCTCGGGAAACTCACCCCTCCACTTT.

The chain employs TRBV7-2 and TRBJ2-3; 12 nucleotides match TRBD2. Germline V lookup: CDR1 SGHTA, CDR2 FQGNSA. The CDR3 runs 16 residues. The trim removed 2 bases at V and 11 bases at J, leaving 11 bases unmatched. CDR3 region: CASSLLLAGGAAGQYF. The CDR3 DNA reads TGTGCCAGCAGCTTACTACTAGCGGGGGGTGCGGCGGGGCAGTATTTT.

This clonotype appeared a few times. The gene calls are TRBV20-1 and TRBJ2-5, with a tentative D call TRBD2 (5 bases). The CDR3 has 13 amino acids. Germline V gene data show CDR1 as DFQATT and CDR2 as SNEGSKA (reference sequence). V was trimmed by 8 bases and J by 2 bases, leaving 15 bases between them. The CDR3 loop is CSCGGGKQETQYF. CDR3 coding DNA: TGCAGTTGCGGAGGTGGAAAGCAAGAGACCCAGTACTTC.

This clonotype was observed at least ten times. The chain joins TRBV10-3 to TRBJ1-1; D ambiguous. V dropped 8 bases and J dropped 0 bases, with 19 bases sitting between them. This CDR3 has 16 residues. The germline CDR1 and CDR2 sequences are ENHRY and SYGVKD. The CDR3 nucleotides are TGTGCCATCTCCTCCTCTTTCATAGACATGAACACTGAAGCTTTCTTT. Protein sequence: CAISSSFIDMNTEAFF.

For this clonotype: A much larger clone lies one base from this, so it may be a read error. This chain connects TRBV27 to TRBJ2-3; D call uncertain. Germline V gene data show CDR1 as MNHEY and CDR2 as SMNVEV (reference sequence). The CDR3 loop spans 14 amino acids. The CDR3 protein is CASSSVRSTDMQYF. The CDR3 coding sequence is TGTGCCAGCAGTTCGGTAAGGTCCACAGATATGCAGTATTTT.

The sample holds many counts of this clonotype. Here the CDR3 reads CASGRLEGEQYV. The CDR3 nucleotides are TGTGCCAGCGGGAGACTAGAGGGCGAGCAGTACGTC. V usage is TRBV6-6 and J usage is TRBJ2-7, with D possibly matching TRBD2 (6 bases). Trimming took 8 bases from V and 6 from J, leaving 14 bases between them. This CDR3 is built from 12 residues. Germline assignment: CDR1 MNHNY and CDR2 SVGAGI (reference sequence).

This clonotype was recorded a few times. The chain links TRBV27 to TRBJ2-7, with D tentatively TRBD1 or TRBD2 (5 bases each). CDR1 is MNHEY and CDR2 is SMNVEV in the germline V gene (reference sequence). V lost 0 bases and J lost 2, with 8 bases in between. The CDR3 totals 14 residues. The DNA for the CDR3 is TGTGCCAGCAGTTTATCGCGAGGGGCCTACGAGCAGTACGTC. Translating gives CASSLSRGAYEQYV.

In this sample, this clonotype turned up many times. The chain links TRBV30 to TRBJ2-7; no firm D call. The CDR3 length is 14 residues. Germline values: CDR1 GTSNPN, CDR2 SVGIG (reference sequence). The germline V and J ends were trimmed by 4 bases and 3 bases, with 16 bases remaining between them. CDR3 coding DNA: TGTGCCTGGACTAGGAATCCTAGTAGCTACGAGCAGTACTTC. Residues: CAWTRNPSSYEQYF.

This clonotype was seen a few times. The rearrangement uses TRBV20-1 and TRBJ2-3; 8 nucleotides agree with TRBD2. CDR1 and CDR2 from the germline V gene are DFQATT and SNEGSKA (reference sequence). Trimming at V came to 6 bases and at J to 2 bases, leaving 10 bases not matched to a gene. This CDR3 is 15 amino acids long. CDR3 nucleotide sequence: TGCAGTGCCCAGGGTCGGGGGGGCTCCACAGATACGCAGTATTTT. It codes for CSAQGRGGSTDTQYF.

This clonotype has a handful of counts. V is TRBV11-2 and J is TRBJ2-5, with unresolved D. The CDR3 loop spans 13 amino acids. V lost 1 base, J lost 5 bases, and 8 bases lay in between. From germline, CDR1 is SGHAT and CDR2 FQNNGV. In DNA form, the CDR3 reads TGTGCCAGCAGCTTAGCCCCGACGGAGACCCAGTACTTC. Protein: CASSLAPTETQYF.

The rearrangement joins TRBV20-1 to TRBJ1-2, with D perhaps TRBD1 (5 bases). From germline, CDR1 is DFQATT and CDR2 SNEGSKA (reference sequence). Trimming left V 2 bases short and J 1 base short, with 17 bases between. The CDR3 runs to 16 residues. The CDR3 DNA is TGCAGTGCTAGATTCGGGGCGGCCATAGTTAACTATGGCTACACCTTC. It specifies CSARFGAAIVNYGYTF.

This clonotype was seen repeatedly, ten times or more. The gene calls are TRBV20-1 and TRBJ2-2; unclear D gene. The CDR3 is 14 residues long. Trimming took off 5 bases at V and 6 bases at J, with 16 bases between the two ends. Germline lookup yields CDR1 DFQATT and CDR2 SNEGSKA (reference sequence). DNA of the CDR3: TGCAGTGCTTCACCGGGCTCCCGGCCCGGGGAGCTGTTTTTT. Its translation: CSASPGSRPGELFF.

V gene TRBV5-6 combines with J gene TRBJ1-5, with D possibly being TRBD1 (5 bases). The CDR3 consists of 14 residues. CDR1 and CDR2 from the germline V gene are SGHDT and YYEEEE. The V end was cut by 4 bases, the J end by 3 bases, with 11 bases between. The CDR3 sequence: CASSRGRSNQPQHF. In DNA form, the CDR3 reads TGTGCCAGCAGCCGGGGACGGTCCAATCAGCCCCAGCATTTT.

This clonotype was detected ten times or more. The chain employs TRBV6-2 or TRBV6-3 and TRBJ1-2, with D possibly matching TRBD1 (5 bases). The germline V gene encodes CDR1 MNHEY and CDR2 SVGEGT. The CDR3 loop spans 16 amino acids. Trimming pared 2 bases from V and 8 bases from J, leaving 21 bases between. The CDR3, as DNA: TGTGCCAGCAGTTACAAGCTCCGGGACGGCTCTTGGGGCTACACCTTC. It encodes CASSYKLRDGSWGYTF.

This chain connects TRBV6-9 to TRBJ2-7; D possibly matches TRBD1 or TRBD2 (5 bases each). The CDR3 length is 14 residues. V was trimmed by 0 bases and J by 5 bases, leaving 11 bases between them. CDR1 is MNHGY, CDR2 SVAAGI, per germline. As DNA, the CDR3 is TGTGCCAGCAGTTATTCCGGGACCGCAGACGAGCAGTACGTC. This sequence encodes CASSYSGTADEQYV.

This clonotype was seen a handful of times. The chain joins TRBV6-5 to TRBJ1-6; weak D call: TRBD1 (6 bases). This CDR3 is built from 15 residues. V was cut by 4 bases and J by 9 bases, with 16 bases left in between. Germline V lookup: CDR1 MNHEY, CDR2 SVGAGI. CDR3 region: CASSSSRGGISPLHF. CDR3 coding DNA: TGTGCCAGCAGTTCGTCAAGGGGGGGGATTTCACCCCTCCACTTT.

This rearrangement joins TRBV6-5 to TRBJ1-2, with TRBD1 matching over 7 bases. CDR3 size: 17 residues. V lost 0 bases to trimming and J lost 6 bases; unmatched junction nucleotides: 13. CDR1 is MNHEY and CDR2 is SVGAGI in the germline V gene. Written as DNA, the CDR3 is TGTGCCAGCAGTTACTCGAGGGGGCGCGGTGTAGTCCATGGCTACACCTTC. This sequence encodes CASSYSRGRGVVHGYTF.

This chain links TRBV12-3 or TRBV12-4 with TRBJ1-5, with D maybe TRBD1 (5 bases). The CDR3 runs to 15 residues. Trimming took 7 bases from V and 4 from J, leaving 17 bases between them. As DNA, the CDR3 is TGTGCCAGCAACTTAGGGACCACCTTTAATCAGCCCCAGCATTTT. Translating it yields CASNLGTTFNQPQHF.

This clonotype has a single count. The gene calls are TRBV28 and TRBJ1-5; 9 positions agree with TRBD1. This CDR3 has 16 residues. Germline loops: CDR1 MDHEN, CDR2 SYDVKM. The V gene end was trimmed by 5 bases and the J gene end by 6 bases; junction bases not matched to a gene: 11. The CDR3 sequence: CASSTIQGAGGQPQHF. CDR3 bases: TGTGCCAGCAGTACAATACAGGGGGCGGGTGGTCAGCCCCAGCATTTT. Full variable domain (rest looked up from reference TRBV28 and TRBJ1-5): DVKVTQSSRYLVKRTGEKVFLECVQDMDHENMFWYRQDPGLGLRLIYFSYDVKMKEKGDIPEGYSVSREKKERFSLILESASTNQTSMYLCASSTIQGAGGQPQHFGDGTRLSIL.

This clonotype was seen at least ten times. The chain couples TRBV20-1 to TRBJ2-3; no definite D call. The CDR3 length is 14 residues. Germline V gene sequence: CDR1 DFQATT, CDR2 SNEGSKA (reference sequence). As DNA, the CDR3 is TGCAGCGCGAAAAAACCTGCTAGCACAGATACGCAGTATTTT. Encoded protein: CSAKKPASTDTQYF.

This clonotype was detected ten times or more. This rearrangement joins TRBV20-1 to TRBJ2-5, with D uncertain. The V end was cut by 4 bases, the J end by 2 bases, with 14 bases between. There are 14 residues in the CDR3. The germline V gene has CDR1 DFQATT and CDR2 SNEGSKA (reference sequence). CDR3 amino acids: CSATLGRIQETQYF. DNA of the CDR3: TGCAGTGCTACCCTCGGACGGATTCAAGAGACCCAGTACTTC.

Many counts were recorded for this clonotype. The V call is TRBV12-3 or TRBV12-4, the J call TRBJ1-1; 7 bases match TRBD1. The CDR3 length is 14 residues. V dropped 5 bases and J dropped 4; count of bases not matched to a gene: 7. The CDR3 sequence: CASSKGAGGTEAFF. DNA of the CDR3: TGTGCCAGCAGTAAGGGGGCGGGGGGCACTGAAGCTTTCTTT.

The genes are TRBV10-2 and TRBJ2-1, with 9 bases identical to TRBD1. V gave up 8 bases and J gave up 3 bases; unmatched junction bases: 2. The CDR3 runs to 13 residues. Germline V lookup: CDR1 WSHSY, CDR2 SAAADI. Here the CDR3 reads CASDRGNYNEQFF. DNA for the CDR3: TGCGCCAGCGACAGGGGGAACTACAATGAGCAGTTCTTC.

In this sample, this clonotype turned up many times. V and J are TRBV6-1 and TRBJ2-1, with a weak D call TRBD1 (5 bases). The CDR3 has 14 residues. Germline V gives CDR1 MNHNS, CDR2 SASEGT. Trimming pared 0 bases from V and 4 bases from J, leaving 7 bases between. CDR3 in DNA: TGTGCCAGCAGTGAAGCAGGGGCTTACAATGAGCAGTTCTTC. Encoded protein: CASSEAGAYNEQFF.

This clonotype was seen repeatedly, ten times or more. The V gene is TRBV15, the J gene TRBJ2-1, with 10 bases identical to TRBD2. The CDR3 totals 16 residues. Germline V gene lookup returns CDR1 LNHNV and CDR2 YYDKDF (reference sequence). The V and J ends lost 2 bases and 4 bases, in that order; junction bases with no gene match: 5. The CDR3 here is CATSRLLAGVYNEQFF. Written as DNA, the CDR3 is TGTGCCACCAGCAGACTTCTAGCGGGGGTATACAATGAGCAGTTCTTC.

The rearrangement links TRBV7-2 to TRBJ2-2, with a possible D match to TRBD2 (5 bases). This CDR3 is 16 amino acids long. CDR1 and CDR2 from the germline V gene are SGHTA and FQGNSA. The germline V and J ends were trimmed by 4 bases and 7 bases, with 19 bases remaining between them. The CDR3 nucleotides are TGTGCCAGCAGCTCAGAGCGAAGAGGTCGGGGCGGGGAGCTGTTTTTT. Its translation: CASSSERRGRGGELFF.

This clonotype was detected a few times. This chain uses TRBV15 with TRBJ1-1; D is possibly TRBD1 (5 bases). Trimming took off 0 bases at V and 2 bases at J, with 10 bases between the two ends. Germline V gene lookup returns CDR1 LNHNV and CDR2 YYDKDF (reference sequence). There are 15 residues in the CDR3. The CDR3 loop is CATSREPRVNTEAFF. DNA for the CDR3: TGTGCCACCAGCAGAGAACCCAGGGTAAACACTGAAGCTTTCTTT. Combining the CDR3 with reference TRBV15 and TRBJ1-1 gives the whole variable domain DAMVIQNPRYQVTQFGKPVTLSCSQTLNHNVMYWYQQKSSQAPKLLFHYYDKDFNNEADTPDNFQSRRPNTSFCFLDIRSPGLGDTAMYLCATSREPRVNTEAFFGQGTRLTVV.